This T cell receptor (beta chain) came from a study of a mutant IDH1 vaccine in newly diagnosed glioma. Study as a whole: Patients underwent eight vaccinations, which took place in weeks 1, 3, 5, 7, 11, 15, 19 and 23.

Comment on this clone: Its antigen remains unknown.

Method: immunoSEQ multiplex PCR; TCRdb's copy keeps in-frame clones and lacks some. Among 70,000 to 95,000 clones listed, 85% to 90% were seen once. Germline V gene data show CDR1 as SGDLS and CDR2 as YYNGEE. With V trimmed by 6 bases and J by 6 bases, 12 bases remained unmatched. CDR3 length: 16 amino acids. Study observations and caveats: The authors found pseudoprogression apparently unrelated to changes in top peripheral T cell clonotypes.

Time point defined: week 23, last vaccination. The vaccine gave 300 ug of a 20-mer mutant IDH1 peptide subcutaneously per dose. The genes are TRBV9 and TRBJ2-2; 9 nucleotides agree with TRBD2. This TCR was sampled from a woman in her forties or fifties with glioma. This sample comprised PBMCs, obtained from a glioma patient whose treatment included an IDH1 peptide vaccine. The CDR3 sequence is CASTRTGTSSSGELFF. DNA for the CDR3: TGTGCCAGCACCCGTACGGGGACTAGCAGTTCCGGGGAGCTGTTTTTT.